The 21 T cell receptor beta chains in this list originate from one sample, sequenced in a study of blood T cell repertoires in COVID-19. Profiled with immunoSEQ multiplex PCR; TCRdb holds only in-frame clones, not every one. The sample carries 100,000 to 110,000 clones, over 80% recorded once. Sequencing was performed on peripheral blood. Source of these receptors: a man in his forties or fifties with active or convalescent COVID-19.

V gene TRBV5-4 combines with J gene TRBJ1-1; no firm D call. V lost 0 bases and J 2 bases, leaving 11 bases between the germline ends. Germline loops: CDR1 SGHNT, CDR2 YYREEE (reference sequence). The CDR3 loop spans 15 amino acids. Here the CDR3 reads CASSLGGPLNTEAFF. CDR3 coding DNA: TGTGCCAGCAGCTTGGGAGGGCCTCTTAACACTGAAGCTTTCTTT.

The CDR3 is CASSVQGQNTEAFF. CDR3 bases: TGTGCCAGCAGCGTACAGGGCCAGAACACTGAAGCTTTCTTT. The rearrangement uses TRBV5-4 and TRBJ1-1; D might be TRBD1 (6 bases). Trimming cost V 4 bases and J 1 base, with 11 bases left between them. This CDR3 region has 14 residues. The germline V gene has CDR1 SGHNT and CDR2 YYREEE (reference sequence).

The J gene is TRBJ2-3, the V gene TRBV3-1 (or the pseudogene TRBV3-2); TRBD1 matches 7 bases. Germline V gene data show CDR1 as LGHDT and CDR2 as YNNKEL (reference sequence). The junction had 5 bases not matched to a gene; V was cut back by 8 bases and J by 6 bases. This CDR3 has 12 amino acids. CDR3 coding DNA: TGTGCCAGCCGTAAGGGGGCCGATACGCAGTATTTT. Protein sequence: CASRKGADTQYF.

This clone was seen only once. The chain uses TRBV28 and TRBJ1-1, with a possible D match to TRBD1 (5 bases). CDR1 MDHEN and CDR2 SYDVKM come from the germline V gene. With 4 bases removed from V and 7 bases from J, the gap between germline ends came to 13 bases. This CDR3 is 13 amino acids long. The CDR3 DNA reads TGTGCCAGCAGTTCTACAGGATTTAGTGAAGCTTTCTTT. Its translation: CASSSTGFSEAFF.

The V call is TRBV5-1, the J call TRBJ2-3, with TRBD2 matching over 10 bases. With V trimmed by 2 bases and J by 3 bases, 12 bases remained unmatched. Germline lookup yields CDR1 SGHRS and CDR2 YFSETQ. The CDR3 totals 18 residues. DNA for the CDR3: TGCGCCAGCAGCTTCGACCCCTCGGGTAGCGGGAGGACAGATACGCAGTATTTT. Protein: CASSFDPSGSGRTDTQYF. The full variable domain, its missing parts supplied by reference TRBV5-1 and TRBJ2-3, is KAGVTQTPRYLIKTRGQQVTLSCSPISGHRSVSWYQQTPGQGLQFLFEYFSETQRNKGNFPGRFSGRQFSNSRSEMNVSTLELGDSALYLCASSFDPSGSGRTDTQYFGPGTRLTVL.

V and J are TRBV10-2 and TRBJ1-1, with no clear D. Germline assignment: CDR1 WSHSY and CDR2 SAAADI. The CDR3 loop spans 13 amino acids. V was trimmed by 6 bases and J by 3 bases, leaving 11 bases between them. This CDR3 reads CASSRVRDTEAFF. CDR3 bases: TGCGCCAGCAGCCGGGTGAGGGACACTGAAGCTTTCTTT.

The rearrangement links TRBV7-9 to TRBJ2-7; 9 nucleotides line up with TRBD2. CDR1 SEHNR and CDR2 FQNEAQ come from the germline V gene (reference sequence). This CDR3 is built from 17 residues. J was trimmed by 5 bases and V by 7 bases; bases with no gene match: 18. CDR3 sequence: CASIPPFRREGNNEQYF. Here the CDR3 DNA reads TGTGCCAGCATCCCCCCTTTTCGGCGGGAGGGTAATAACGAGCAGTACTTC.

The chain employs TRBV6-5 and TRBJ2-3; D may be TRBD2 (6 bases). Germline loops: CDR1 MNHEY, CDR2 SVGAGI. Deletions cut 11 bases from V and 5 bases from J, with 17 bases between. This CDR3 is 13 amino acids long. The chain's CDR3 is CAGAGGGVDTQYF. CDR3 nucleotide sequence: TGTGCCGGCGCCGGGGGAGGAGTAGATACGCAGTATTTT.

The chain employs TRBV3-1 (or the pseudogene TRBV3-2) and TRBJ2-5; 8 bases align to TRBD1. Germline trimming cut 4 bases from V and 5 bases from J; bases unmatched to any gene: 9. The germline CDR1 and CDR2 sequences are LGHDT and YNNKEL (reference sequence). The CDR3 sequence is 15 residues long. The CDR3 spells CASSLGQGWRETQYF. CDR3 sequence (DNA): TGTGCCAGCAGCCTCGGACAGGGTTGGAGGGAGACCCAGTACTTC.

The chain combines TRBV6-1 with TRBJ1-2; D possibly corresponds to TRBD1 (5 bases). This CDR3 has 13 residues. Germline V CDR1 and CDR2: MNHNS, SASEGT. V shed 3 bases and J shed 4 bases, with 9 bases lying between them. The CDR3 spells CASSDREGYGYTF. The CDR3 DNA follows: TGTGCCAGCAGTGACAGGGAGGGCTATGGCTACACCTTC.

The rearrangement links TRBV28 to TRBJ2-7; TRBD1 matches 7 bases. CDR3 size: 16 residues. The junction had 12 bases not matched to a gene; V was cut back by 4 bases and J by 3 bases. CDR1 and CDR2 from the germline V gene are MDHEN and SYDVKM. The CDR3 is CASSSPGQPTHYEQYF. CDR3 coding DNA: TGTGCCAGCAGTTCGCCGGGACAGCCTACTCACTACGAGCAGTACTTC.

This clone was observed a handful of times. Here the CDR3 DNA reads TGCGCCAGCAGCTTGTCGGGACAGGGCAACGATGGCTACACCTTC. Residues: CASSLSGQGNDGYTF. This chain connects TRBV5-1 to TRBJ1-2, with 9 nucleotides matching TRBD1. Germline lookup yields CDR1 SGHRS and CDR2 YFSETQ. The CDR3 is 15 residues long. V shed 1 base, J shed 6 bases, and the junction held 7 bases outside the gene matches. The full variable domain, rest sourced from reference TRBV5-1 and TRBJ1-2, is KAGVTQTPRYLIKTRGQQVTLSCSPISGHRSVSWYQQTPGQGLQFLFEYFSETQRNKGNFPGRFSGRQFSNSRSEMNVSTLELGDSALYLCASSLSGQGNDGYTFGSGTRLTVV.

This rearrangement joins TRBV5-8 to TRBJ2-2, with 8 nucleotides matching TRBD1. This CDR3 region has 14 residues. Germline CDR1 SGHTS, CDR2 YDEGEE. The V gene end was trimmed by 4 bases and the J gene end by 10 bases; junction bases not matched to a gene: 9. The CDR3 DNA is TGTGCCAGCAGCCCCGGGACAGGTTACGAGGAGCTGTTTTTT. Amino acid sequence: CASSPGTGYEELFF. The whole variable domain, filled in from reference TRBV5-8 and TRBJ2-2, reads EAGVTQSPTHLIKTRGQQATLRCSPISGHTSVYWYQQALGLGLQFLLWYDEGEERNRGNFPPRFSGRQFPNYSSELNVNALELEDSALYLCASSPGTGYEELFFGEGSRLTVL.

The V call is TRBV9, the J call TRBJ2-3, with D hard to call. The germline V gene encodes CDR1 SGDLS and CDR2 YYNGEE. Trimming left V 4 bases short and J 6 bases short, with 12 bases between. The CDR3 is made up of 13 amino acids. For the CDR3, the DNA is TGTGCCAGCAGCCCAGAACAGTGGGATACGCAGTATTTT. Translated: CASSPEQWDTQYF.

The rearrangement joins TRBV6-6 to TRBJ2-2; 12 bases are shared with TRBD1. The CDR3 sequence is 16 residues long. The germline CDR1 and CDR2 sequences are MNHNY and SVGAGI (reference sequence). Trimming took 4 bases from V and 6 from J; bases not matched to a gene: 6. This CDR3 is CASSFPGQGASGELFF. The DNA of the CDR3 is TGTGCCAGCAGTTTCCCGGGACAGGGGGCATCCGGGGAGCTGTTTTTT.

V is TRBV29-1 and J is TRBJ2-5; 8 nucleotides match TRBD2. CDR3 length: 13 residues. V lost 1 base and J lost 7; bases outside the gene matches: 5. CDR1 and CDR2 from the germline V gene are SQVTM and ANQGSEA. In nucleotides, the CDR3 is TGCAGCGTTGAAGGCGGGGGGTCGGTGACCCAGTACTTC. This gives the protein CSVEGGGSVTQYF.

The rearrangement links TRBV6-5 to TRBJ2-2; D not resolved. The CDR3 is 12 amino acids. Per germline, CDR1 MNHEY and CDR2 SVGAGI. Trimming pared 8 bases from V and 0 bases from J, leaving 4 bases between. The CDR3 sequence: CASLSNTGELFF. The DNA for the CDR3 is TGTGCCAGCCTTTCGAACACCGGGGAGCTGTTTTTT.

This clone showed up just once. V gene TRBV6-5 combines with J gene TRBJ2-7; a weak D match, TRBD2 (6 bases). Deletions cut 5 bases from V and 6 bases from J, with 17 bases between. This CDR3 is built from 14 residues. Germline-derived CDR1 and CDR2 are MNHEY and SVGAGI. The CDR3 sequence is CASSPPGLKSEQYF. DNA for the CDR3: TGTGCCAGCAGTCCACCGGGACTTAAATCCGAGCAGTACTTC.

V gene TRBV5-1 combines with J gene TRBJ2-7, with D possibly being TRBD1 (5 bases). V was shortened by 1 base and J by 5 bases, with 16 bases between the two germline ends. This CDR3 comprises 15 residues. CDR1 is SGHRS and CDR2 is YFSETQ in the germline V gene. This CDR3 reads CASSLPSGLEDEQYF. The CDR3 DNA is TGCGCCAGCAGCTTGCCGTCAGGGCTAGAGGACGAGCAGTACTTC.

CDR3 bases: TGTGCCACCAGTGAGGCCCAGGGTAACCATCCCCCCCAGCATTTT. The encoded protein is CATSEAQGNHPPQHF. This chain joins TRBV24-1 and TRBJ1-5, with TRBD1 as a possible D gene (5 bases). The germline V gene has CDR1 KGHDR and CDR2 SFDVKD. The length of the CDR3 is 15 residues. V was cut by 4 bases and J by 10 bases, with 19 bases left in between.

The chain recombines TRBV6-4 with TRBJ2-2; 7 nucleotides agree with TRBD1. V trimming: 5 bases; J trimming: 4 bases; junction bases outside the gene matches: 13. Germline CDR1 and CDR2: MRHNA and SNTAGT. The CDR3 covers 17 residues. CDR3 region: CASSLRVTGQRTGELFF. Here the CDR3 DNA reads TGTGCCAGCAGTTTGCGGGTTACGGGACAGCGCACCGGGGAGCTGTTTTTT.